This T cell receptor (beta chain) comes out of a study of cytomegalovirus exposure and HLA in healthy donors. Overall study context: There were around 100 million unique TCR beta sequences, drawn from some 180 million T cells, in an earlier analysis.

Each donor was nominally healthy when sampled (though unrecorded immune exposures were likely). On this clone itself: The antigen is unknown.

The CDR3 has 15 residues. V lost 6 bases to trimming and J lost 2 bases; unmatched junction nucleotides: 8. The germline V gene has CDR1 LNHDA and CDR2 SQIVND (reference sequence). Study-level results: Solely CMV serostatus was available to characterize immune exposure.

PCR employed 60 Vbeta and 13 Jbeta primers. Sequenced by immunoSEQ multiplex PCR; TCRdb stores in-frame clones only, minus some. This sample has tens of thousands of clones, with around 82% found just once. The source of this sequence is a woman younger than 35 in good health and CMV-seropositive. Sequencing was performed on PBMCs. The chain has TRBV19 and TRBJ2-7; 9 bases agree with TRBD1. CDR3 residues: CASRLTGQGTYEQYF. In nucleotides, the CDR3 is TGTGCCAGTAGATTAACGGGACAGGGCACCTACGAGCAGTACTTC.